This T cell receptor beta chain was sequenced in a study of regulatory T cells in long-lasting Graves disease. The germline V gene has CDR1 SGHTA and CDR2 FQGNSA. V lost 1 base and J lost 4, with 7 bases in between. This CDR3 spans 13 amino acids. This clonotype has at least ten counts. Time point defined: persistent/refractory GD, antithyroid drugs over 5 years with positive TRAb. PBMCs were the source of the RNA used for TCR sequencing. Library construction for TCR beta used iRepertoire HTBI primers and Arm-PCR of CDR3 regions. A single record per CDR3 protein comes from TCRdb applying MiXCR to the multiplex PCR reads. The sample includes approximately 350,000 distinct CDR3 sequences, less than 30% of them seen just once.

The chain recombines TRBV7-2 with TRBJ2-5; D gene unclear. The clonotype comes from a woman in her thirties or forties with Graves disease. Source: peripheral blood mononuclear cells (PBMCs), taken when the disease was refractory, from a patient treated with antithyroid drugs. The CDR3 sequence: CASSLVIGETQYF. The CDR3 nucleotides are TGTGCCAGCAGCTTAGTAATCGGAGAGACCCAGTACTTC.